These T cell receptor beta chains were read from a single sample in a study of blood T cells in healthy people across ages. TCRdb recomputed calls from the 5' RACE reads with MiXCR, one row per CDR3 protein. The sample consists of 1.5 million to 2 million distinct CDR3 sequences, roughly 28% of them appearing once. Sequencing used blood. Receptor source: a woman aged 30 to 39 in good health. The CDR3 runs from the conserved cysteine through the conserved F or W. The D gene is left open where the match is weak. Where a row states a size, it is once, few, many or the class of an expanded clone; other rows omit it.

D gene: -; J gene: TRBJ1-2; V gene: TRBV7-2; clone size: -; CDR3 protein: CASSLASGGIGYTF; CDR3 DNA: TGTGCCAGCAGCTTAGCCTCCGGGGGGATTGGCTACACCTTC
D gene: TRBD1; J gene: TRBJ2-6; V gene: TRBV29-1; clone size: -; CDR3 protein: CSVDGTGLAGANVRTF; CDR3 DNA: TGCAGCGTTGATGGGACAGGGTTAGCTGGGGCCAACGTCCGGACTTTC
D gene: -; J gene: TRBJ1-1; V gene: TRBV5-1; clone size: -; CDR3 protein: CASSFFRAGGTEAFF; CDR3 DNA: TGCGCCAGCAGCTTTTTTAGAGCCGGGGGCACTGAAGCTTTCTTT
D gene: -; J gene: TRBJ2-6; V gene: TRBV7-6; clone size: -; CDR3 protein: CASSRAGIAGANVLTF; CDR3 DNA: TGTGCCAGCAGCCGAGCCGGGATCGCTGGGGCCAACGTCCTGACTTTC
D gene: TRBD1; J gene: TRBJ2-3; V gene: TRBV7-2; clone size: -; CDR3 protein: CAGSLGQGADTQYF; CDR3 DNA: TGTGCCGGCAGCCTCGGACAGGGGGCAGATACGCAGTATTTT
D gene: TRBD2; J gene: TRBJ2-7; V gene: TRBV3-1; clone size: few; CDR3 protein: CASSQDKGSGRTSYEQYF; CDR3 DNA: TGTGCCAGCAGCCAAGATAAGGGAAGCGGGAGGACTTCCTACGAGCAGTACTTC
D gene: -; J gene: TRBJ2-7; V gene: TRBV30; clone size: few; CDR3 protein: CAWSVLRADEQYF; CDR3 DNA: TGTGCCTGGAGTGTACTCAGGGCGGACGAGCAGTACTTC
D gene: -; J gene: TRBJ2-3; V gene: TRBV2; clone size: many; CDR3 protein: CASSGTRGPTDTQYF; CDR3 DNA: TGTGCCAGCAGTGGCACACGGGGCCCTACAGATACGCAGTATTTT
D gene: -; J gene: TRBJ2-7; V gene: TRBV20-1; clone size: once; CDR3 protein: CSALRQAYEQYF; CDR3 DNA: TGCAGTGCCCTACGTCAAGCCTACGAGCAGTACTTC
D gene: -; J gene: TRBJ2-5; V gene: TRBV20-1; clone size: few; CDR3 protein: CSASQPGGVETQYF; CDR3 DNA: TGCAGTGCTAGCCAACCGGGGGGCGTCGAGACCCAGTACTTC
D gene: -; J gene: TRBJ2-3; V gene: TRBV20-1; clone size: many; CDR3 protein: CSARPPGADTQYF; CDR3 DNA: TGCAGTGCTAGACCCCCGGGGGCGGATACGCAGTATTTT
D gene: -; J gene: TRBJ2-7; V gene: TRBV10-3; clone size: many; CDR3 protein: CAISDPTREKVLYEQYF; CDR3 DNA: TGTGCCATCAGTGACCCAACCAGGGAAAAAGTCCTCTACGAGCAGTACTTC
D gene: -; J gene: TRBJ2-3; V gene: TRBV24-1; clone size: -; CDR3 protein: CATERDFTDTQYF; CDR3 DNA: TGTGCCACCGAGAGGGACTTCACAGATACGCAGTATTTT
D gene: TRBD2; J gene: TRBJ2-1; V gene: TRBV2; clone size: -; CDR3 protein: CASREQTGTSGSLYNEQFF; CDR3 DNA: TGTGCCAGCAGAGAGCAAACCGGGACTAGCGGGAGCCTCTACAATGAGCAGTTCTTC
D gene: -; J gene: TRBJ1-5; V gene: TRBV29-1; clone size: -; CDR3 protein: CSVGQGAGGNQPQHF; CDR3 DNA: TGCAGCGTGGGCCAGGGCGCAGGGGGCAATCAGCCCCAGCATTTT
D gene: -; J gene: TRBJ2-2; V gene: TRBV19; clone size: -; CDR3 protein: CATGGANTGELFF; CDR3 DNA: TGTGCCACCGGAGGAGCGAACACCGGGGAGCTGTTTTTT
D gene: -; J gene: TRBJ2-7; V gene: TRBV7-9; clone size: few; CDR3 protein: CASSPPRSGAIPYEQYF; CDR3 DNA: TGTGCCAGCAGCCCTCCCCGGTCAGGGGCTATACCCTACGAGCAGTACTTC
D gene: TRBD2; J gene: TRBJ2-7; V gene: TRBV7-2; clone size: few; CDR3 protein: CASSLAPGLAGGGSYEQYF; CDR3 DNA: TGTGCCAGCAGCTTAGCGCCCGGACTAGCGGGAGGGGGCTCCTACGAGCAGTACTTC
D gene: TRBD2; J gene: TRBJ2-5; V gene: TRBV29-1; clone size: -; CDR3 protein: CSAEMGGMETQYF; CDR3 DNA: TGCAGCGCCGAGATGGGGGGGATGGAGACCCAGTACTTC
D gene: -; J gene: TRBJ1-4; V gene: TRBV4-1; clone size: many; CDR3 protein: CASSPGQWNEKLFF; CDR3 DNA: TGCGCCAGCAGCCCGGGACAATGGAATGAAAAACTGTTTTTT
D gene: -; J gene: TRBJ2-5; V gene: TRBV12-3/TRBV12-4; clone size: -; CDR3 protein: CASSLRGRGGETQYF; CDR3 DNA: TGTGCCAGCAGTTTGAGGGGGAGGGGAGGAGAGACCCAGTACTTC
D gene: TRBD2; J gene: TRBJ2-1; V gene: TRBV10-2; clone size: few; CDR3 protein: CASSASGGPNEQFF; CDR3 DNA: TGCGCCAGCTCGGCGAGCGGGGGCCCCAATGAGCAGTTCTTC
D gene: -; J gene: TRBJ2-3; V gene: TRBV7-9; clone size: few; CDR3 protein: CASSPDPQGADTQYF; CDR3 DNA: TGTGCCAGCAGCCCGGACCCTCAAGGGGCAGATACGCAGTATTTT
D gene: -; J gene: TRBJ2-5; V gene: TRBV6-1; clone size: many; CDR3 protein: CASSDPGKETQYF; CDR3 DNA: TGTGCCAGCAGTGACCCAGGGAAAGAGACCCAGTACTTC
D gene: -; J gene: TRBJ2-3; V gene: TRBV20-1; clone size: -; CDR3 protein: CSASSRDTQYF; CDR3 DNA: TGCAGTGCTAGTTCTCGAGATACGCAGTATTTT
D gene: -; J gene: TRBJ2-1; V gene: TRBV5-5; clone size: -; CDR3 protein: CASSWGGGTNEQFF; CDR3 DNA: TGTGCCAGCAGCTGGGGCGGGGGCACGAATGAGCAGTTCTTC
D gene: -; J gene: TRBJ1-1; V gene: TRBV6-6; clone size: -; CDR3 protein: CASTNDAENTEAFF; CDR3 DNA: TGTGCCAGCACCAACGATGCGGAGAACACTGAAGCTTTCTTT
D gene: -; J gene: TRBJ2-2; V gene: TRBV7-9; clone size: -; CDR3 protein: CASSLDLAGELFF; CDR3 DNA: TGTGCCAGCAGCTTAGACCTCGCCGGGGAGCTGTTTTTT
D gene: TRBD2; J gene: TRBJ2-2; V gene: TRBV7-2; clone size: -; CDR3 protein: CASSLTSGRANTGELFF; CDR3 DNA: TGTGCCAGCAGCTTAACTAGCGGGAGGGCCAATACCGGGGAGCTGTTTTTT
D gene: -; J gene: TRBJ1-1; V gene: TRBV5-1; clone size: -; CDR3 protein: CASSVTVVGPEAFF; CDR3 DNA: TGCGCCAGCAGCGTAACAGTCGTCGGCCCTGAAGCTTTCTTT
D gene: TRBD2; J gene: TRBJ2-7; V gene: TRBV28; clone size: -; CDR3 protein: CASQTGGYYEQYF; CDR3 DNA: TGTGCCAGCCAAACGGGGGGTTATTACGAGCAGTACTTC
D gene: -; J gene: TRBJ2-1; V gene: TRBV11-2; clone size: few; CDR3 protein: CASSPTWGRDSYNEQFF; CDR3 DNA: TGTGCCAGCAGCCCCACCTGGGGGCGGGACTCCTACAATGAGCAGTTCTTC
D gene: TRBD2; J gene: TRBJ2-3; V gene: TRBV28; clone size: -; CDR3 protein: CASRRTSGGSDAQYF; CDR3 DNA: TGTGCCAGCAGACGCACTAGCGGGGGTTCAGATGCGCAGTATTTT
D gene: TRBD1; J gene: TRBJ2-6; V gene: TRBV9; clone size: -; CDR3 protein: CASSVLYEGTGASGANVLTF; CDR3 DNA: TGTGCCAGCAGCGTACTGTATGAGGGGACAGGGGCCTCTGGGGCCAACGTCCTGACTTTC
D gene: TRBD2; J gene: TRBJ2-7; V gene: TRBV29-1; clone size: many; CDR3 protein: CSVKNRTSGYEQYF; CDR3 DNA: TGCAGCGTGAAGAACCGGACTAGCGGCTACGAGCAGTACTTC